This TCR beta chain came from a study of blood T cell repertoires in COVID-19. Study-wide context: Collection of acute and convalescent COVID-19 samples took place in the United States, Italy and Spain. PBMCs, B-cell-depleted T cells, or T cells were the source of the cDNA or gDNA that made up the material.

In the authors' methods: It was from reference gene primer amplification that nucleated cell counts were estimated. Here immunoSEQ multiplex PCR was the method, and the copy in TCRdb shows in-frame clones only, minus some. V and J calls and clone size are copied from that table; D and trimming were computed from the DNA. The sample holds 110,000 or so clones, over 75% seen once. V gave up 1 base and J gave up 0 bases; unmatched junction bases: 3. The CDR3 extends over 17 amino acids. CDR1 is LGHNA and CDR2 is YNFKEQ in the germline V gene. This sequence originates from a man aged 45 to 65 with acute or convalescent COVID-19. Sequenced input: peripheral blood. The V call is TRBV4-2, the J call TRBJ1-4; 9 bases fit TRBD1. The CDR3 reads CASSQGQGETTNEKLFF. CDR3 nucleotides: TGTGCCAGCAGCCAAGGACAGGGGGAAACAACTAATGAAAAACTGTTTTTT.